This TCR beta chain is from a study of blood T cell repertoires in COVID-19. As for the study in general: Samples came from the United States, Italy and Spain, spanning acute and convalescent COVID-19. In each case, the material was cDNA or gDNA derived from T cells, B-cell-depleted T cells, or PBMCs.

This CDR3 has 12 amino acids. V was shortened by 4 bases and J by 5 bases, with 9 bases between the two germline ends. Germline lookup yields CDR1 SGHRS and CDR2 YFSETQ. Per the original methods: The assay estimated nucleated cells by amplifying reference gene primers. The protocol was immunoSEQ multiplex PCR, while the TCRdb copy is restricted to in-frame clones and leaves out a portion. D and trimming come from the DNA, and the V and J calls and clone size come from that table. The sample carries 90,000 to 100,000 clones, more than 65% recorded once. The V gene is TRBV5-1, the J gene TRBJ2-5; the D gene is possibly TRBD2 (5 bases). The receptor was derived from a man between 60 and 75 years old with acute or convalescent COVID-19. Sample: peripheral blood. CDR3 nucleotide sequence: TGCGCCAGCAGCCTCCGAGGGGAGACCCAGTACTTC. It encodes CASSLRGETQYF.